The 14 T cell receptor beta chains listed next were all sequenced from one sample in a study of T cell responses to AZD1222 COVID-19 vaccine. The table came from immunoSEQ multiplex PCR; TCRdb's copy has only in-frame clones and leaves some out. The sample has 150,000 to 200,000 clones; roughly 94% are singletons. The material was peripheral blood, obtained 28 days after the second AZD1222 dose. The origin of the receptors is an adult who received the AZD1222 COVID-19 vaccine.

The chain joins TRBV6-5 to TRBJ1-2; D possibly corresponds to TRBD1 (5 bases). The CDR3 extends over 13 amino acids. Trimming cost V 6 bases and J 1 base, with 9 bases left between them. The V gene's germline CDR1 is MNHEY and CDR2 SVGAGI. CDR3 bases: TGTGCCAGCAGCGCAGGGTTTAACTATGGCTACACCTTC. Amino acid sequence: CASSAGFNYGYTF.

The chain has TRBV10-3 and TRBJ2-7; D unresolved. The CDR3 spans 11 residues. Germline assignment: CDR1 ENHRY and CDR2 SYGVKD. V was trimmed by 6 bases and J by 4 bases, leaving 7 bases between them. CDR3 DNA: TGTGCCATCAGCGATGGGTACGAGCAGTACTTC. It encodes CAISDGYEQYF.

The J gene is TRBJ1-5, the V gene TRBV9; 7 bases line up with TRBD1. Germline V gene data show CDR1 as SGDLS and CDR2 as YYNGEE. The J segment lost 6 bases and the V segment lost 3 bases, leaving 9 bases of the junction unmatched. This CDR3 is built from 15 residues. The CDR3 bases are TGTGCCAGCAGCGCTTCAGGGGGATTGGGTCAGCCCCAGCATTTT. The encoded protein is CASSASGGLGQPQHF.

The CDR3 loop is CASSAGLAQDTQYF. CDR3 DNA: TGTGCCAGCAGCGCAGGACTAGCCCAAGATACGCAGTATTTT. The chain is built from TRBV9 and TRBJ2-3; TRBD2 matches 8 bases. CDR3 size: 14 residues. The germline V gene has CDR1 SGDLS and CDR2 YYNGEE. After removal of 3 bases from V and 5 bases from J, the junction contained 5 bases not matched to a gene.

The V call is TRBV6-5, the J call TRBJ2-2; 9 bases agree with TRBD1. The CDR3 loop spans 13 amino acids. The germline V gene has CDR1 MNHEY and CDR2 SVGAGI. V lost 11 bases and J lost 6; bases outside the gene matches: 7. CDR3 DNA: TGTGCCGTCTGGGACAGGGAATCCGGGGAGCTGTTTTTT. This codes for CAVWDRESGELFF.

Here the CDR3 reads CSVRGTANYGYTF. As DNA, the CDR3 is TGCAGCGTCCGTGGGACAGCTAACTATGGCTACACCTTC. The genes are TRBV29-1 and TRBJ1-2; 7 nucleotides match TRBD1. The CDR3 totals 13 residues. Germline V CDR1 and CDR2: SQVTM, ANQGSEA. The J segment lost 0 bases and the V segment lost 6 bases, leaving 4 bases of the junction unmatched.

The gene calls are TRBV4-3 and TRBJ1-2; D possibly corresponds to TRBD1 (6 bases). Trimming cost V 0 bases and J 9 bases, with 17 bases left between them. This CDR3 region has 15 residues. Germline V CDR1 and CDR2: LGHNA, YSLEER. This chain's CDR3 is CASSQETGWTNSYTF. CDR3 DNA: TGCGCCAGCAGCCAAGAAACAGGGTGGACCAATAGCTACACCTTC.

This clone was recorded once. The chain carries TRBV11-3 and TRBJ2-1; no clear D. This CDR3 spans 11 amino acids. V lost 3 bases and J lost 6, with 3 bases in between. CDR1 is SGHNT, CDR2 YENEEA, per germline. DNA for the CDR3: TGTGCCAGCAGCTTCGGCAATGAGCAGTTCTTC. Protein product: CASSFGNEQFF.

V is TRBV27 and J is TRBJ1-2, with 11 bases aligning to TRBD1. The CDR3 has 16 residues. Losses at the gene ends were 5 bases for V and 1 base for J; bases not matched to a gene: 6. Looked up from germline, CDR1 is MNHEY and CDR2 is SMNVEV (reference sequence). CDR3: CASSGPGTGGNYGYTF. Written as DNA, the CDR3 is TGTGCCAGCAGTGGGCCCGGGACAGGGGGTAACTATGGCTACACCTTC.

The chain uses TRBV19 and TRBJ1-2, with 10 bases that match TRBD1. V dropped 7 bases and J dropped 4; count of bases not matched to a gene: 9. This CDR3 comprises 15 residues. Looked up from germline, CDR1 is LNHDA and CDR2 is SQIVND (reference sequence). CDR3 protein: CASTRTGGISYGYTF. The DNA for the CDR3 is TGTGCCAGTACCAGGACAGGGGGGATATCCTATGGCTACACCTTC. Combining the CDR3 with reference TRBV19 and TRBJ1-2 gives the whole variable domain DGGITQSPKYLFRKEGQNVTLSCEQNLNHDAMYWYRQDPGQGLRLIYYSQIVNDFQKGDIAEGYSVSREKKESFPLTVTSAQKNPTAFYLCASTRTGGISYGYTFGSGTRLTVV.

DNA for the CDR3: TGTGCCAGCAGCAACACAGGTTATGGCTACACCTTC. Encoded protein: CASSNTGYGYTF. The chain combines TRBV7-9 with TRBJ1-2, with D possibly matching TRBD1 (5 bases). V gave up 5 bases and J gave up 5 bases, with 9 bases separating them. Germline CDR1 and CDR2: SEHNR and FQNEAQ (reference sequence). The CDR3 sequence is 12 residues long.

The V call is TRBV7-9, the J call TRBJ2-2; 9 bases map to TRBD1. CDR3 length: 16 amino acids. Germline values: CDR1 SEHNR, CDR2 FQNEAQ (reference sequence). The V and J ends lost 4 bases and 5 bases, in that order; junction bases with no gene match: 8. Here the CDR3 reads CASSSGTGFWTGELFF. In nucleotides, the CDR3 is TGTGCCAGCAGCTCCGGGACAGGGTTTTGGACCGGGGAGCTGTTTTTT. The variable domain in full, completed from reference TRBV7-9 and TRBJ2-2, reads DTGVSQNPRHKITKRGQNVTFRCDPISEHNRLYWYRQTLGQGPEFLTYFQNEAQLEKSRLLSDRFSAERPKGSFSTLEIQRTEQGDSAMYLCASSSGTGFWTGELFFGEGSRLTVL.

The V and J genes are TRBV4-1 and TRBJ1-6; no reliable D call. Between the trimmed V and J ends, which lost 0 bases and 14 bases, there was a span of 11 bases. The germline CDR1 and CDR2 sequences are MGHRA and YSYEKL. The CDR3 loop spans 13 amino acids. CDR3 sequence: CASSQDGQYSLHF. The CDR3, as DNA: TGCGCCAGCAGCCAAGATGGGCAGTACTCCCTCCACTTT.

This clone was detected only a few times. The V call is TRBV6-4, the J call TRBJ1-2, with TRBD1 matching 8 bases. V lost 4 bases to trimming and J lost 0 bases; unmatched junction nucleotides: 4. Per the germline V gene, CDR1 is MRHNA and CDR2 is SNTAGT. The CDR3 spans 15 residues. The CDR3 sequence: CASSAGTGTNYGYTF. The CDR3 nucleotides read TGTGCCAGCAGTGCTGGGACAGGAACTAACTATGGCTACACCTTC.